Below are 10 T cell receptor beta chains sequenced from a single sample in a study of blood T cell repertoires in COVID-19. TCRdb's copy holds only in-frame clones and misses some; the assay was immunoSEQ multiplex PCR. Seen here are fewer than 300,000 clones, approximately 90% observed once, and the top ten hold over 2%. The specimen was peripheral blood. The receptors here all came from a woman aged 25 to 39 with COVID-19, enrolled during active disease.

The chain joins TRBV30 to TRBJ1-1, with D perhaps matching TRBD1 (6 bases). This CDR3 is 13 amino acids long. The V gene lost 5 bases and the J gene lost 1 base, with 11 bases spanning the gap. Germline assignment: CDR1 GTSNPN and CDR2 SVGIG (reference sequence). CDR3 in amino acids: CAWGGTRNTEAFF. CDR3 in DNA: TGTGCCTGGGGAGGGACACGGAACACTGAAGCTTTCTTT.

The chain combines TRBV27 with TRBJ2-2; the match to TRBD1 covers 7 bases. The CDR3 covers 17 residues. In germline, CDR1 is MNHEY, CDR2 SMNVEV (reference sequence). The junction had 16 bases not matched to a gene; V was cut back by 4 bases and J by 8 bases. CDR3 in DNA: TGTGCCAGCAGTTCTCAAACCCCCGGGACAGCTTTGGGGGAGCTGTTTTTT. The encoded protein is CASSSQTPGTALGELFF.

The CDR3 loop is CASSERGGEQFF. The CDR3 DNA is TGCGCCAGCAGTGAGAGGGGCGGTGAGCAGTTCTTC. V usage is TRBV10-1 and J usage is TRBJ2-1; TRBD1 is a possible D gene (5 bases). Germline V gene data show CDR1 as WNHNN and CDR2 as SYGVQD (reference sequence). The CDR3 spans 12 residues. Trimming pared 2 bases from V and 9 bases from J, leaving 8 bases between.

The chain uses TRBV6-4 and TRBJ2-7; 11 nucleotides agree with TRBD1. From germline, CDR1 is MRHNA and CDR2 SNTAGT. There are 16 residues in the CDR3. V lost 2 bases to trimming and J lost 7 bases; unmatched junction nucleotides: 10. Here the CDR3 reads CASSDPGQGEVGEQYF. CDR3 DNA sequence: TGTGCCAGCAGTGACCCGGGACAGGGGGAAGTTGGAGAGCAGTACTTC.

The V gene is TRBV5-4, the J gene TRBJ1-1; tentative D call: TRBD1 (5 bases). This CDR3 spans 15 amino acids. Trimming removed 0 bases at V and 0 bases at J, with 9 bases between. The germline gives CDR1 SGHNT, CDR2 YYREEE (reference sequence). CDR3 protein: CASSLDRQMNTEAFF. In DNA, the CDR3 is TGTGCCAGCAGCTTGGACCGACAGATGAACACTGAAGCTTTCTTT.

The V call is TRBV27, the J call TRBJ1-5; TRBD1 agrees at 10 bases. CDR3 length: 14 amino acids. CDR1 and CDR2 (germline): MNHEY, SMNVEV (reference sequence). Trimming cost V 2 bases and J 6 bases; bases outside gene matches: 1. The CDR3 spells CASSLRTGGQPQHF. The CDR3 bases are TGTGCCAGCAGTTTAAGGACAGGGGGTCAGCCCCAGCATTTT.

The chain couples TRBV6-5 to TRBJ1-2; the match to TRBD1 covers 8 bases. The CDR3 length is 13 residues. V shed 5 bases, J shed 3 bases, and the junction held 2 bases outside the gene matches. The germline V gene encodes CDR1 MNHEY and CDR2 SVGAGI. The CDR3 sequence is CASSPDRDYGYTF. The CDR3 bases are TGTGCCAGCAGTCCGGACAGGGACTATGGCTACACCTTC.

The J gene is TRBJ2-7, the V gene TRBV19; 10 bases align to TRBD1. The germline V gene encodes CDR1 LNHDA and CDR2 SQIVND (reference sequence). The V gene end was trimmed by 5 bases and the J gene end by 1 base; junction bases not matched to a gene: 5. This CDR3 is built from 15 residues. CDR3 bases: TGTGCCAGTAGTCCCGGGACAGGGGATTCCTACGAGCAGTACTTC. This translates into CASSPGTGDSYEQYF.

The rearrangement uses TRBV28 and TRBJ2-3; TRBD2 agrees at 13 bases. The germline V gene encodes CDR1 MDHEN and CDR2 SYDVKM. J gave up 6 bases and V 6 bases, and 6 bases lay outside the gene matches. The CDR3 spans 15 residues. The CDR3, as DNA: TGTGCCAGCAGGCTACTAGCGGGAGGGCCGGATACGCAGTATTTT. Translated: CASRLLAGGPDTQYF.

The chain employs TRBV19 and TRBJ1-3; D is unclear. V was cut by 5 bases and J by 2 bases, with 13 bases left in between. The CDR3 sequence is 15 residues long. Germline CDR1 and CDR2: LNHDA and SQIVND (reference sequence). DNA of the CDR3: TGTGCCAGTAGTCTCCAAGACTCGACTGGAAACACCATATATTTT. Translation: CASSLQDSTGNTIYF.